The entry that follows covers one T cell receptor beta chain sequence. Its cognate antigen is unknown. These data are taken from a study of tissue T cells after allogeneic stem cell transplantation. Background on the study: Pathologist H&E review favored samples with visible lymphocytes for sequencing among multiple samples. The study, taken as a whole, reports: The study did not identify alloreactive or antigen-specific tissue TCRs, and some clones might be persisting host cells.

Measured with immunoSEQ multiplex PCR; TCRdb has only the in-frame clones, and not every one. The sample has 10,000 to 15,000 clones; around two thirds are singletons. Germline V lookup: CDR1 SGHTA, CDR2 FQGNSA. Trimming took 0 bases from V and 3 from J; bases not matched to a gene: 4. The CDR3 has 16 amino acids. The source material was tissue from the right colon, sampled at autopsy. This TCR came from a woman aged 18 to 55 with breast cancer. The chain joins TRBV7-2 to TRBJ2-1, with 8 nucleotides matching TRBD1. The CDR3 DNA follows: TGTGCCAGCAGCTTAGCCCCCGGGACAGGCTACAATGAGCAGTTCTTC. It is translated as CASSLAPGTGYNEQFF.